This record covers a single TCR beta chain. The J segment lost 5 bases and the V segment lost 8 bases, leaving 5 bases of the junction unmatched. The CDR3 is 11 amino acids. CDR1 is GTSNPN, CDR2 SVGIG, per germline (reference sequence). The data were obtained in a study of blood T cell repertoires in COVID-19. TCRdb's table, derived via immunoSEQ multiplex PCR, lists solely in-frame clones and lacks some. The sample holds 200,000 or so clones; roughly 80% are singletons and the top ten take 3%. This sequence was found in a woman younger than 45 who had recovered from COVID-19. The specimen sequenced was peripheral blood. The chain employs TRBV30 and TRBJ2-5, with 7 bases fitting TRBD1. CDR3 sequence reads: CASVDRETQYF. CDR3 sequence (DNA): TGTGCCAGCGTGGACAGGGAGACCCAGTACTTC.